The sequence of this TCR beta chain was determined in a study of blood T cell repertoires in COVID-19 (dated by TCRdb to the early 2020s). Notes on the research overall: The collaborator samples originated in the United States, Italy and Spain and spanned the acute and convalescent phases of COVID-19. Where available, HLA class I and class II types were obtained from metadata supplied by the sample provider rather than from assay-based typing. The samples were drawn from the first 160 participants of the ongoing ImmuneRACE study and from more than 1,000 subjects provided by 6 global collaborators. A freely available public database, intended as a resource for researchers studying the immune response to SARS-CoV-2, is where the repertoires were released. The sample metadata nearly always contained a de-identified subject ID, COVID-19 status, age in years and sex. The material from the prospective study consisted of cDNA or gDNA derived from T cells, B-cell-depleted T cells, or PBMCs. The dataset comprised deeply sampled blood TCRbeta repertoires from subjects exposed to, actively infected with, or recovered from COVID-19. General conclusions and limits of the study: Clinical and demographic metadata were provided uncurated, with the amount varying by source and participant.

Each collaborating institution followed its own protocols to collect whole blood in K2EDTA tubes. For TCRbeta analysis, collaborators shipped samples as frozen whole blood, isolated PBMCs, or DNA extracted from either of those sample types. This clone was detected only once. The antigen it binds to is not known. Base qualities are not at hand, and no much larger clone is one base apart. From a lookup of the germline V gene, CDR1 and CDR2 are SGHRS and YFSETQ. CDR3 length: 14 amino acids, cysteine to phenylalanine. This entry keeps only the CDR3 DNA: 42 bases, framed from base 1. Here V drops 5 bases and J drops 6 bases, and the junction holds 10 bases not matched to any gene. TCRbeta CDR3 regions were amplified from genomic DNA by means of the immunoSEQ Assay, a bias-controlled multiplex PCR. In the original analysis: Within the assay, amplification of reference gene primers was used to estimate how many nucleated cells each sample contained. To quantify the absolute abundance of each unique TCRbeta CDR3 rearrangement, sequence reads were collapsed and filtered. For each sample, productive Simpson clonality was calculated as the square root of Simpson's diversity index across productive rearrangements. Held by TCRdb, this immuneACCESS table contains in-frame sequences only and omits some clones. Under half of the omission traces to an unresolved V gene where checked; the cause of the rest is unknown. That table supplies the V and J calls and clone size; D and trimming were determined from the DNA. This sample holds some 150,000 clones; approximately 88% were observed only once. The ten largest clones represent 0.9% to 0.95% of the sample.

The sequence is built from TRBV5-1 and TRBJ1-2; 7 junctional bases match TRBD1. This receptor was obtained from a woman between 45 and 60 years old with acute or convalescent COVID-19. The sample was peripheral blood. The CDR3 region: CASSLDTGANGYTF. Here is the DNA: TGCGCCAGCAGTCTGGATACAGGGGCGAATGGCTACACCTTC. With the rest looked up from the reference TRBV5-1 and TRBJ1-2 genes rather than sequenced, the full variable domain is KAGVTQTPRYLIKTRGQQVTLSCSPISGHRSVSWYQQTPGQGLQFLFEYFSETQRNKGNFPGRFSGRQFSNSRSEMNVSTLELGDSALYLCASSLDTGANGYTFGSGTRLTVV.